The TCR beta chain under discussion was sequenced for a study of blood T cell repertoires in COVID-19. Overall study context: Whether acute or convalescent, the COVID-19 samples came from the United States, Italy and Spain. T cells, B-cell-depleted T cells, or PBMCs supplied cDNA or gDNA.

V gave up 5 bases and J gave up 7 bases, with 11 bases separating them. Germline V lookup: CDR1 SGHTA, CDR2 FQGTGA. This CDR3 has 13 amino acids. Original analysis: Estimated nucleated cell counts came from reference gene primer amplification. The table came from immunoSEQ multiplex PCR; TCRdb's copy has only in-frame clones and leaves some out. V, J and clone size are taken as reported in that table, and D and trimming were inferred from the DNA itself. The table has about 200,000 clones, 89% seen once. The sequence was collected from a middle-aged man with acute or convalescent COVID-19. What was sequenced was peripheral blood. The rearrangement uses TRBV7-3 and TRBJ2-2; D is undetermined. The CDR3, as DNA: TGTGCCAGCAGCCAAGAGCCGGGCGGGGAGCTGTTTTTT. Protein product: CASSQEPGGELFF.